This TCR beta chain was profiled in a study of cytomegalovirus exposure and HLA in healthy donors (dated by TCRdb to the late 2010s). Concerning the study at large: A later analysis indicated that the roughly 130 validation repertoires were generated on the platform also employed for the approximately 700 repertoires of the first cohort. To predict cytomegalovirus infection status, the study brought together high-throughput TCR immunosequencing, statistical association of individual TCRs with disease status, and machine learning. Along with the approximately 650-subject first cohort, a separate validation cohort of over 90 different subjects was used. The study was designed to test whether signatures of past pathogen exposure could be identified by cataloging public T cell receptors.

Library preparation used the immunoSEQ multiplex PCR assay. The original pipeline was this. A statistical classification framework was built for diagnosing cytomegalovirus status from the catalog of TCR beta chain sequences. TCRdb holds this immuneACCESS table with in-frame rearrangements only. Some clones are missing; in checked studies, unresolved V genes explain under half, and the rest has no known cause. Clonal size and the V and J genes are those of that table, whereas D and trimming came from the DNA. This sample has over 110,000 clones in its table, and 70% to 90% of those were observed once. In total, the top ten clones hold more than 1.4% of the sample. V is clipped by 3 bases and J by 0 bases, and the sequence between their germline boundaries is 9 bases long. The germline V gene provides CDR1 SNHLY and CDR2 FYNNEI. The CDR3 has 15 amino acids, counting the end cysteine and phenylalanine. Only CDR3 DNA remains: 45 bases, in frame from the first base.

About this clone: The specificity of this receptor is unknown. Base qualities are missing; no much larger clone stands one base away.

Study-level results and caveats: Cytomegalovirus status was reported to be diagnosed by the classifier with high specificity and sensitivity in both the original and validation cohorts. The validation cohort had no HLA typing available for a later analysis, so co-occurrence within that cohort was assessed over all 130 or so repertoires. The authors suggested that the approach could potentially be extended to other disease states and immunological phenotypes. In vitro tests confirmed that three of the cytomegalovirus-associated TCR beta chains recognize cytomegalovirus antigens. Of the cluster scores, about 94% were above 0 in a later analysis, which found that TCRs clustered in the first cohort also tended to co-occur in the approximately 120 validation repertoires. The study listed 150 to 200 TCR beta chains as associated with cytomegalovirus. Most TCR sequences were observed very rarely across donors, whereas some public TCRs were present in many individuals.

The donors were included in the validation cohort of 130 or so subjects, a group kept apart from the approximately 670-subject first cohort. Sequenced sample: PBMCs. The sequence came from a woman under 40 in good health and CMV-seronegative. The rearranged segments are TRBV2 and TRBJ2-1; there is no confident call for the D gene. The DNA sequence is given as TGTGCCAGCAGTGAGCTGGAGAGCTCCTACAATGAGCAGTTCTTC. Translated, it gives CASSELESSYNEQFF.